This TCR beta chain was identified in a study of control samples from healthy donors and cancer patients. This clone was seen a single time. TCRdb's table, derived via immunoSEQ multiplex PCR, lists solely in-frame clones and lacks some. The table has approximately 44,000 clones, around 70% seen once. This clonotype was sampled from a male donor with melanoma. The sequencing sample was made of formalin-fixed, paraffin-embedded tissue.

The CDR3 DNA follows: TGTGCCAGCTCATTTGACTACGAGCAGTACTTC. This gives the protein CASSFDYEQYF. This sequence joins TRBV18 and TRBJ2-7; D call uncertain. CDR3 length: 11 residues. Germline V gives CDR1 KGHSH, CDR2 LQKENI. V was trimmed by 5 bases and J by 3 bases, leaving 5 bases between them. Supplemented by reference TRBV18 and TRBJ2-7, the full variable domain reads NAGVMQNPRHLVRRRGQEARLRCSPMKGHSHVYWYRQLPEEGLKFMVYLQKENIIDESGMPKERFSAEFPKEGPSILRIQQVVRGDSAAYFCASSFDYEQYFGPGTRLTVT.